This is a list of T cell receptor beta chains from one sample in a study of blood T cell repertoires in COVID-19. Assay: immunoSEQ multiplex PCR; the TCRdb copy retains only in-frame clones and omits some. The data show about 390,000 clones, around 87% seen once. The sequenced sample was peripheral blood. All receptors come from a woman aged 55-69 years with COVID-19, enrolled during active disease. Each CDR3 is given with its conserved first and last residue. A D gene is named only where the DNA matches it firmly. The size entry is marked missing in some rows and otherwise reads once, few, many or a size class.

V gene	D gene	clone size	J gene	CDR3 protein	CDR3 DNA
TRBV28	.	.	TRBJ2-4	CASSPGDIQYF	TGTGCCAGCAGTCCAGGGGACATTCAGTACTTC
TRBV19	TRBD1	.	TRBJ1-4	CASTFGTEVGEKLFF	TGTGCCAGTACCTTTGGGACAGAGGTGGGAGAAAAACTGTTTTTT
TRBV27	.	.	TRBJ2-3	CASSTAVTDTQYF	TGTGCCAGCAGTACCGCGGTAACAGATACGCAGTATTTT
TRBV7-2	.	once	TRBJ1-5	CASTYGPGNQPQHF	TGTGCCAGCACCTACGGGCCAGGGAATCAGCCCCAGCATTTT
TRBV19	.	.	TRBJ1-5	CASSMEGSNQPQHF	TGTGCCAGTAGTATGGAGGGGAGCAATCAGCCCCAGCATTTT
TRBV5-1	.	.	TRBJ1-1	CASSGRNQNTEAFF	TGCGCCAGCAGCGGCAGAAACCAGAACACTGAAGCTTTCTTT
TRBV9	.	.	TRBJ2-7	CASSVEVGPYEQYF	TGTGCCAGCAGCGTAGAGGTGGGCCCCTACGAGCAGTACTTC
TRBV15	.	.	TRBJ2-2	CATSRDQALLKTGELFF	TGTGCCACCAGCAGAGATCAAGCACTATTGAAAACCGGGGAGCTGTTTTTT
TRBV7-9	TRBD1	.	TRBJ1-1	CASSSGVMAGGAFF	TGTGCCAGCAGCTCCGGAGTCATGGCAGGGGGAGCTTTCTTT
TRBV19	.	.	TRBJ2-3	CASSIGTSTDTQYF	TGTGCCAGTAGTATTGGCACCAGCACAGATACGCAGTATTTT
TRBV11-2	.	.	TRBJ2-7	CASSKLQRNDLYEQYF	TGTGCCAGCAGCAAATTGCAGCGTAACGATCTCTACGAGCAGTACTTC
TRBV5-1	.	.	TRBJ1-3	CASSKGQMPGNTIYF	TGCGCCAGCAGCAAGGGACAAATGCCTGGAAACACCATATATTTT
TRBV7-8	.	.	TRBJ2-5	CASSLVEASETQYF	TGTGCCAGCAGCTTAGTGGAGGCGTCCGAGACCCAGTACTTC
TRBV19	.	.	TRBJ2-2	CASSILLTGELFF	TGTGCCAGTAGTATTCTCCTAACCGGGGAGCTGTTTTTT
TRBV5-8	.	.	TRBJ1-2	CASSFPPGGLTF	TGTGCCAGCAGCTTTCCGCCGGGGGGCCTCACCTTC
TRBV2	.	once	TRBJ1-5	CASRQVANQPQHF	TGTGCCAGCAGACAGGTAGCAAATCAGCCCCAGCATTTT
TRBV7-2	TRBD1	few	TRBJ1-3	CASSRQGLSGNTIYF	TGTGCCAGCAGTCGACAGGGCCTATCTGGAAACACCATATATTTT
TRBV2	.	.	TRBJ2-3	CASNLYDTQYF	TGTGCCAGCAACTTGTATGATACGCAGTATTTT
TRBV7-3	.	.	TRBJ1-2	CASSFLNRYTF	TGTGCCAGCAGCTTTTTGAATCGGTACACCTTC
TRBV6-1	TRBD1	.	TRBJ1-5	CASSDTLGDSRYQPQHF	TGTGCCAGCAGTGACACCTTGGGGGACAGCCGGTACCAGCCCCAGCATTTT
TRBV5-1	TRBD2	.	TRBJ2-7	CASSLSGGEIYEQYF	TGCGCCAGCAGCCTTTCGGGGGGAGAAATCTACGAGCAGTACTTC
TRBV3-1/TRBV3-2	TRBD1	.	TRBJ1-5	CASSQNRGTLGNQPQHF	TGTGCCAGCAGCCAGAACAGGGGGACTCTTGGCAATCAGCCCCAGCATTTT
TRBV2	.	.	TRBJ1-5	CASSEWGGYSNQPQHF	TGTGCCAGCAGTGAGTGGGGGGGTTATAGCAATCAGCCCCAGCATTTT
TRBV2	.	.	TRBJ1-5	CASSLQGDQPQHF	TGTGCCAGCAGTTTACAGGGAGACCAGCCCCAGCATTTT
TRBV3-1/TRBV3-2	.	.	TRBJ2-1	CASSLRWGVDSYNEQFF	TGTGCCAGCAGCCTCCGGTGGGGGGTCGACTCCTACAATGAGCAGTTCTTC
TRBV7-8	TRBD2	.	TRBJ2-3	CASIQTSGAYDTQYF	TGTGCCAGTATCCAGACTAGCGGCGCTTATGATACGCAGTATTTT
TRBV25-1	.	once	TRBJ2-5	CASSDPRQSQETQYF	TGTGCCAGCAGTGATCCCCGACAGAGTCAAGAGACCCAGTACTTC
TRBV7-2	.	once	TRBJ1-2	CASSLMEANYGYTF	TGTGCCAGCAGCTTAATGGAGGCTAACTATGGCTACACCTTC
TRBV19	TRBD1	.	TRBJ2-2	CASSGVLQGKNTGELFF	TGTGCCAGTAGCGGGGTGTTACAGGGGAAAAACACCGGGGAGCTGTTTTTT
TRBV19	.	few	TRBJ1-1	CASSAEPGTEAFF	TGTGCCTCGAGCGCGGAACCGGGTACTGAAGCTTTCTTT
TRBV7-3	TRBD2	.	TRBJ2-3	CASSTRGENTDTQYF	TGTGCCAGCAGCACCCGGGGGGAGAACACAGATACGCAGTATTTT
TRBV6-2/TRBV6-3	.	once	TRBJ1-6	CASSPQGYGRSPLHF	TGTGCCAGCAGTCCGCAGGGATACGGACGATCACCCCTCCACTTT
TRBV6-4	.	.	TRBJ2-1	CASSRLVADNEQFF	TGTGCCAGCAGTCGACTAGTAGCGGACAATGAGCAGTTCTTC
TRBV18	.	.	TRBJ1-4	CASSDRTALKLFF	TGTGCCAGCTCAGATCGGACTGCCTTAAAACTGTTTTTT
TRBV15	TRBD2	.	TRBJ2-7	CATSTGGSYEQYF	TGTGCCACCAGCACGGGGGGTTCCTACGAGCAGTACTTC
TRBV3-1/TRBV3-2	.	.	TRBJ1-4	CASSQDYAGTNEKLFF	TGTGCCAGCAGCCAAGATTATGCAGGTACTAATGAAAAACTGTTTTTT
TRBV5-1	TRBD1	.	TRBJ2-7	CASSLGQVISSYEQYF	TGCGCCAGCAGCTTAGGACAGGTTATTAGCTCCTACGAGCAGTACTTC
TRBV28	.	.	TRBJ1-3	CASSPPGSGNTIYF	TGTGCCAGCAGTCCTCCAGGGTCGGGAAACACCATATATTTT
TRBV6-2/TRBV6-3	.	.	TRBJ1-2	CASSYSNPGPNYGYTF	TGTGCCAGCAGTTACTCCAATCCAGGGCCTAACTATGGCTACACCTTC
TRBV7-9	.	.	TRBJ1-4	CASSPTPAANEKLFF	TGTGCCAGCAGCCCTACCCCGGCGGCTAATGAAAAACTGTTTTTT
TRBV15	TRBD2	.	TRBJ2-1	CATSRVRQLGLDNEQFF	TGTGCCACCAGCAGAGTCAGGCAGCTCGGACTAGACAATGAGCAGTTCTTC
TRBV18	TRBD2	.	TRBJ2-3	CASSHGGATDTQYF	TGTGCCAGCTCACACGGGGGGGCCACAGATACGCAGTATTTT
TRBV2	TRBD1	few	TRBJ2-7	CASRMTGNLYEQYF	TGTGCCAGCAGGATGACAGGGAATCTCTACGAGCAGTACTTC
TRBV5-1	TRBD2	once	TRBJ2-3	CASRRTSGGRSPTDTQYF	TGCGCCAGCAGAAGGACTAGCGGGGGGCGCTCGCCGACAGATACGCAGTATTTT